This T cell receptor (beta chain) derives from a study of blood T cells in healthy people across ages. Using a J-beta primer mix together with a sample-barcoded 5' primer, a second PCR was run for roughly 7 to 12 cycles. CDR3-containing paired-end reads numbering at least 2.5 million came from each sample. TCRdb called the 5' RACE reads again in MiXCR, with one record for every CDR3 protein. The table has 2 million or so distinct CDR3 sequences, less than 50% seen once; the top ten hold over 2%. Study-level points and caveats: Reliance upon unsorted PBMCs precluded definitive naive versus antigen-experienced comparison. Per-million-T-cell TCR beta diversity fell roughly linearly with age.

This CDR3 is 13 amino acids long. Germline CDR1 LGHDT, CDR2 YNNKEL (reference sequence). V was shortened by 3 bases and J by 7 bases, with 10 bases between the two germline ends. As to this clonotype: No antigen is known for it.

This chain connects TRBV3-1 to TRBJ1-5; D gene uncertain. The TCR was taken from a woman aged 40 to 55 in good health. The sequenced sample was blood. CDR3 nucleotides: TGTGCCAGCAGCCAGCTGGGTGGCCAGCCCCAGCATTTT. Its translation: CASSQLGGQPQHF.